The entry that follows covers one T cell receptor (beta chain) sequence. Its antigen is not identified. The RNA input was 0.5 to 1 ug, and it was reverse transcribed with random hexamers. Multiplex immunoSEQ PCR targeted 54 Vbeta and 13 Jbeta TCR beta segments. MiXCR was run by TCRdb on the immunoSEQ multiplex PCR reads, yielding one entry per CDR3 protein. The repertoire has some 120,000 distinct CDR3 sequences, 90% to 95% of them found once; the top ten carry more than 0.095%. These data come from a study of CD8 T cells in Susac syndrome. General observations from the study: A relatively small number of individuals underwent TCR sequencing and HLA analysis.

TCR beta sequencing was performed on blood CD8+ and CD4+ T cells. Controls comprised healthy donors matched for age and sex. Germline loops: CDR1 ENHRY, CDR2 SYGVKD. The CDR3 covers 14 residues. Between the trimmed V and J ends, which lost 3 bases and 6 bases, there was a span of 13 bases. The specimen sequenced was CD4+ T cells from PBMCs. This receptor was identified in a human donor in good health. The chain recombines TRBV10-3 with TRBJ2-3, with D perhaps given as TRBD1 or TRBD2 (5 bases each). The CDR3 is CAISEGAGTDTQYF. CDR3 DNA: TGTGCCATCAGTGAAGGGGCAGGGACGGATACGCAGTATTTT.